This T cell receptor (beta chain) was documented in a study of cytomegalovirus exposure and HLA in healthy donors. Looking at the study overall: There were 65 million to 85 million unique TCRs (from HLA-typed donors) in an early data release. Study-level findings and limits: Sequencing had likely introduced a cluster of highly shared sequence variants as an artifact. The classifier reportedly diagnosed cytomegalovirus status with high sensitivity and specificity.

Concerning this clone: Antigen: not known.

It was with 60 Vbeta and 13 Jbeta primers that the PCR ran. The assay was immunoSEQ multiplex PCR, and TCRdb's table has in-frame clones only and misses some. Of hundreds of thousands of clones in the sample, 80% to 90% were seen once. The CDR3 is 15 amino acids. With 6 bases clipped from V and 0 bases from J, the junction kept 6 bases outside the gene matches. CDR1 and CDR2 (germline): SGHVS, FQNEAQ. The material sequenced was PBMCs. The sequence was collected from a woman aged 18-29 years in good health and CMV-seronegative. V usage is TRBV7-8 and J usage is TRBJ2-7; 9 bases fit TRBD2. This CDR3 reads CASRQRGRASYEQYF. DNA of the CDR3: TGTGCCAGCAGGCAACGCGGGAGGGCCTCCTACGAGCAGTACTTC. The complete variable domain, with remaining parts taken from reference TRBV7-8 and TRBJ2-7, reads GAGVSQSPRYKVAKRGQDVALRCDPISGHVSLFWYQQALGQGPEFLTYFQNEAQLDKSGLPSDRFFAERPEGSVSTLKIQRTQQEDSAVYLCASRQRGRASYEQYFGPGTRLTVT.